This T cell receptor beta chain derives from a study of OX40 agonist ivuxolimab in advanced cancers. Study in general: Partial responses were observed in three patients, of whom one had hepatocellular carcinoma and two had cutaneous melanoma.

Here immunoSEQ multiplex PCR was the method, and the copy in TCRdb shows in-frame clones only, minus some. Of about 61,000 clones in the sample, approximately 81% were seen once. People who had autoimmune disease history or systemic immunosuppression were excluded. Study-level findings and limits: Part of the nonresponder group also had normalized T-cell clonal expansion that was low. Both CD4+ and CD8+ T cell populations in blood had undergone clonal expansion by week 6 at 0.1 to 3.0 mg/kg.

CDR3 length: 13 residues. The V gene's germline CDR1 is WNHNN and CDR2 SYGVQD (reference sequence). Between the trimmed V and J ends, which lost 2 bases and 7 bases, there was a span of 9 bases. Worth noting for this clone: Antigen unknown.

Material: CD4+ or CD8+ T cells sorted from blood, obtained in a trial of the OX40 agonist ivuxolimab. The receptor was derived from an adult with an advanced solid tumor such as melanoma, head and neck, liver or kidney cancer. This rearrangement joins TRBV10-1 to TRBJ2-1, with D possibly TRBD2 on 5 matching bases. The CDR3 loop is CASSEGPGNEQFF. The CDR3 DNA sequence: TGCGCCAGCAGTGAGGGACCGGGAAATGAGCAGTTCTTC.